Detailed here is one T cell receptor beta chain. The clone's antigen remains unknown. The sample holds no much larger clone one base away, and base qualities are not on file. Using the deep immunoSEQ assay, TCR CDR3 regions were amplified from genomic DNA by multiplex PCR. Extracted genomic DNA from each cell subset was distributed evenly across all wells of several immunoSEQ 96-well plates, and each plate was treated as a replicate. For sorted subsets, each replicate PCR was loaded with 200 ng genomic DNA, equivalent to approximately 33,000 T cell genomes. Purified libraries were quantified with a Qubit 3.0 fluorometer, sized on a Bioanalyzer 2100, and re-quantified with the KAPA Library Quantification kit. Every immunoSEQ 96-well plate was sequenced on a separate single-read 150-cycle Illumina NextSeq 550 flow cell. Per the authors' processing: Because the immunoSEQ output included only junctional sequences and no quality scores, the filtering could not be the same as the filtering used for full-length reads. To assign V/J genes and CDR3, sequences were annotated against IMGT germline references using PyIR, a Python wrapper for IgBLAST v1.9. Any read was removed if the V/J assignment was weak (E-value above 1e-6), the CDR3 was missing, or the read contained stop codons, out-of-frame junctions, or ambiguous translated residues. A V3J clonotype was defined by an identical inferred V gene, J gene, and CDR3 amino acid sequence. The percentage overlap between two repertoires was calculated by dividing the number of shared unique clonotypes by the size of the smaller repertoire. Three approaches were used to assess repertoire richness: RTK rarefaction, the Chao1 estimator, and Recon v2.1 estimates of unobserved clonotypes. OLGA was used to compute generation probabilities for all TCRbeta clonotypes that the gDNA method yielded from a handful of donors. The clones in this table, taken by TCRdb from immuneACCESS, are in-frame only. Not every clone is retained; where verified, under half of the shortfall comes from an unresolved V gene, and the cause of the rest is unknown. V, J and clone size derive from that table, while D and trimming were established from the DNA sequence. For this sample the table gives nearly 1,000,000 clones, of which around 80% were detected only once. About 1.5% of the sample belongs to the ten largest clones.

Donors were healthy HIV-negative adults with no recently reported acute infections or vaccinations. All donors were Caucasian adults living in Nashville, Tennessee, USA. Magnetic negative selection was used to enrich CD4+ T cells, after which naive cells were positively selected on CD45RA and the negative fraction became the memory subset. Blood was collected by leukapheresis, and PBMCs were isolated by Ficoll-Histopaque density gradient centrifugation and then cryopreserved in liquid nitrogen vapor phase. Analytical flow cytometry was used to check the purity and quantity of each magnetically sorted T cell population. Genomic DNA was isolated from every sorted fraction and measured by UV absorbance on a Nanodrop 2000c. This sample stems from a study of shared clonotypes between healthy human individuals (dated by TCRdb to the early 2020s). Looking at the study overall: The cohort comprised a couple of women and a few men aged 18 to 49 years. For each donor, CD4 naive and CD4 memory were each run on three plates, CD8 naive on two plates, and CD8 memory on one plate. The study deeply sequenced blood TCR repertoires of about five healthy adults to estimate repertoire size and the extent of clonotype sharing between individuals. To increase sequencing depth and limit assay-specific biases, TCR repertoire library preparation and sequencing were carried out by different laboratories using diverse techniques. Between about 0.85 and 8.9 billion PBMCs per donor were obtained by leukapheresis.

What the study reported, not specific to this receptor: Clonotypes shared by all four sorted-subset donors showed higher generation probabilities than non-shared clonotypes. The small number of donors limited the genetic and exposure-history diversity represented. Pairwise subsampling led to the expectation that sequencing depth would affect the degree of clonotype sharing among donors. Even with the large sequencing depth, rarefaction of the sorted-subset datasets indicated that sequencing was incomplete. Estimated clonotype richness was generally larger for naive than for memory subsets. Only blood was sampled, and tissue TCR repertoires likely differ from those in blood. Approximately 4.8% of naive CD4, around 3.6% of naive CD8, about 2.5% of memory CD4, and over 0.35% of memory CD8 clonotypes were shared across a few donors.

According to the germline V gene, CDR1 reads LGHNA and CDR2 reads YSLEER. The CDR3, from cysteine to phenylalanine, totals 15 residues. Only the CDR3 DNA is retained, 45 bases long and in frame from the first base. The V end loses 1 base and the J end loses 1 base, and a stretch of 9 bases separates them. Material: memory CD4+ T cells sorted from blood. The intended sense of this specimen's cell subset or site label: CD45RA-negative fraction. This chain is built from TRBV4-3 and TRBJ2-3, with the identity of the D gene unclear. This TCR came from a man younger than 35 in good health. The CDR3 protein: CASSQGAARTDTQYF. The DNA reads TGCGCCAGCAGCCAAGGGGCGGCCCGCACAGATACGCAGTATTTT.